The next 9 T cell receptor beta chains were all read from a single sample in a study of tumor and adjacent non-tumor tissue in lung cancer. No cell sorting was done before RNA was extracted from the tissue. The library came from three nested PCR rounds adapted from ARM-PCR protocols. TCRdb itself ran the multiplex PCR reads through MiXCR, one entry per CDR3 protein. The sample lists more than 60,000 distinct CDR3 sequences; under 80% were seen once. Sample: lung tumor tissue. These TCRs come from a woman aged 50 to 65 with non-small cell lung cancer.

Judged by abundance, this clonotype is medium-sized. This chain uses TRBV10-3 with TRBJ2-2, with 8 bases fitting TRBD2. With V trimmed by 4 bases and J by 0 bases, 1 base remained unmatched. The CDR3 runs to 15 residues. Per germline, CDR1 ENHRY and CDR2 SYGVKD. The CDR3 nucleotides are TGTGCCATCAGTGTACTAGCGGCGAACACCGGGGAGCTGTTTTTT. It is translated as CAISVLAANTGELFF.

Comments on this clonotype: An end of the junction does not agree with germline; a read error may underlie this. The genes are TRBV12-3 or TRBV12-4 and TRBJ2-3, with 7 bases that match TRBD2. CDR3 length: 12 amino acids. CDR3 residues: CVTREQADTLYF. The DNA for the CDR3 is TGTGTCACGCGGGAGCAGGCAGATACGCTGTATTTT.

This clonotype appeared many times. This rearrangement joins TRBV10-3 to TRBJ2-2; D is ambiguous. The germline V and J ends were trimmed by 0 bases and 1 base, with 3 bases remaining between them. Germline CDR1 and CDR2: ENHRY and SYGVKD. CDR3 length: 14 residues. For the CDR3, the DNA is TGTGCCATCAGTGAGTCCCAGAACACCGGGGAGCTGTTTTTT. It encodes CAISESQNTGELFF.

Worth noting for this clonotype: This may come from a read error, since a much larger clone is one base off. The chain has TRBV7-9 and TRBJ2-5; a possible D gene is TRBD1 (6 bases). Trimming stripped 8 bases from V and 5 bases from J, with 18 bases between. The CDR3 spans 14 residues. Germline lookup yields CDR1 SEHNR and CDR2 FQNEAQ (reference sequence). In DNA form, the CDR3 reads TGTGCCAGCGGCCACCCCAGGGGAAAGGAGACCCAGTACTTC. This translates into CASGHPRGKETQYF.

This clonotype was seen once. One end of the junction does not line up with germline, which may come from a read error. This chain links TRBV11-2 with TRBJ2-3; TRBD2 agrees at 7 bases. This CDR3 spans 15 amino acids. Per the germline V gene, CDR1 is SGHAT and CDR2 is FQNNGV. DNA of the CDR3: TGTGTCAGCAGCTTCAGCGGGAAGGCAATAGATACGCAGTATTTT. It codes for CVSSFSGKAIDTQYF.

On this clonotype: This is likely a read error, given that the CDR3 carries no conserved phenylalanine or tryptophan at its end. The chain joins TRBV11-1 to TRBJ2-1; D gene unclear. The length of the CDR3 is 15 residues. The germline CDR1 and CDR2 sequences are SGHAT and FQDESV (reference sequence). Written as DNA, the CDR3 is TGTGCCAACAGCCCGACTTCTTCGACGGGCGAAGAGCAGTTCATC. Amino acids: CANSPTSSTGEEQFI.

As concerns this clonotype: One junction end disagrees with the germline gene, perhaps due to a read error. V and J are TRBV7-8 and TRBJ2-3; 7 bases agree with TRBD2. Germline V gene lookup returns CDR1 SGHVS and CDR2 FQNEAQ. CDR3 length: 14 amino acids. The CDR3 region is CSSNRGRGADTQYF. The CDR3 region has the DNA TGTTCCAGCAACCGCGGGAGAGGGGCAGATACGCAGTATTTT.

CDR3 sequence reads: CAIRLWSRTDTQYF. CDR3 sequence (DNA): TGTGCCATAAGGTTATGGTCCCGCACAGATACGCAGTATTTT. The gene calls are TRBV11-2 and TRBJ2-3; D is unresolved. Germline V CDR1 and CDR2: SGHAT, FQNNGV. The length of the CDR3 is 14 residues. V was clipped by 10 bases and J by 1 base, with 15 bases between them. Full variable domain (remainder filled in from reference TRBV11-2 and TRBJ2-3): EAGVAQSPRYKIIEKRQSVAFWCNPISGHATLYWYQQILGQGPKLLIQFQNNGVVDDSQLPKDRFSAERLKGVDSTLKIQPAKLEDSAVYLCAIRLWSRTDTQYFGPGTRLTVL.

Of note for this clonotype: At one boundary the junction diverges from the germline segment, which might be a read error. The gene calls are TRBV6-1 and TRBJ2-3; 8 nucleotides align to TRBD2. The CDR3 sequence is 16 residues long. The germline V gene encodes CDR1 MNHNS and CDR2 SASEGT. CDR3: CASSETLAGMRDTQYF. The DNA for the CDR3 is TGTGCTAGCAGTGAGACCTTAGCGGGAATGCGCGATACGCAGTATTTT.